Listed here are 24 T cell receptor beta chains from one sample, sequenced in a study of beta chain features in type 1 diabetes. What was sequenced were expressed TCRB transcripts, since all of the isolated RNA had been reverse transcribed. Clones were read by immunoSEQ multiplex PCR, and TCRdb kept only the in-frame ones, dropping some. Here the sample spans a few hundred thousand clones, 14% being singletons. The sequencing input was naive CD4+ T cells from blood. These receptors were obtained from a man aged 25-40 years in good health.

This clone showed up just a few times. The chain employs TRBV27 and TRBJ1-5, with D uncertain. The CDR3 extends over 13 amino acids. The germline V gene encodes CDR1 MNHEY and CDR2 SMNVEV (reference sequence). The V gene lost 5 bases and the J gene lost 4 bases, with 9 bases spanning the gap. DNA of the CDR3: TGTGCCAGCAGTCTGACACAAAATCAGCCCCAGCATTTT. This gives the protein CASSLTQNQPQHF.

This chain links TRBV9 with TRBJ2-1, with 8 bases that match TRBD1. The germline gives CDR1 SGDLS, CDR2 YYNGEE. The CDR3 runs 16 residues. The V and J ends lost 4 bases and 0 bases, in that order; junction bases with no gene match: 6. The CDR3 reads CASSRDRLSSYNEQFF. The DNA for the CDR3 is TGTGCCAGCAGCAGGGACAGGCTGAGCTCCTACAATGAGCAGTTCTTC.

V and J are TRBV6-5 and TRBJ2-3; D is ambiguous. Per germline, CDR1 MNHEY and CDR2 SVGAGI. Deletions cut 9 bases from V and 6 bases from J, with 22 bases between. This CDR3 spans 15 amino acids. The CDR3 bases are TGTGCCAGTTCACTTAACCCAACCCCTAGTGATACGCAGTATTTT. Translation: CASSLNPTPSDTQYF.

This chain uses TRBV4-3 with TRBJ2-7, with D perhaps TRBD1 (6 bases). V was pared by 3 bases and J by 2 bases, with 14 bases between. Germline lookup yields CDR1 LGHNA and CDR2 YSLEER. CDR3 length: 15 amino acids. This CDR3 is CASSQLLTGTYEQYF. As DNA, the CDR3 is TGCGCCAGCAGCCAGCTACTAACAGGGACCTACGAGCAGTACTTC.

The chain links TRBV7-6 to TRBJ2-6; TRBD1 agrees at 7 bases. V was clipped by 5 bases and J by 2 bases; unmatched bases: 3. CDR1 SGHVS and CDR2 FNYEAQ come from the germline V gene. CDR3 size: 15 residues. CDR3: CASSLQGPGANVLTF. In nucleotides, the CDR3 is TGTGCCAGCAGCCTACAGGGGCCTGGGGCCAACGTCCTGACTTTC.

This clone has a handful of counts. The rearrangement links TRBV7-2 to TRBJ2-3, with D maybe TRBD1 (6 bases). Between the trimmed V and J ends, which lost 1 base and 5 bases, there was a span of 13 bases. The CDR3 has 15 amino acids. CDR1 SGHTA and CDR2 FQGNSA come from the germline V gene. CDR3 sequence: CASSLVWGQKDTQYF. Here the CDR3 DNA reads TGTGCCAGCAGCTTAGTTTGGGGGCAGAAAGATACGCAGTATTTT.

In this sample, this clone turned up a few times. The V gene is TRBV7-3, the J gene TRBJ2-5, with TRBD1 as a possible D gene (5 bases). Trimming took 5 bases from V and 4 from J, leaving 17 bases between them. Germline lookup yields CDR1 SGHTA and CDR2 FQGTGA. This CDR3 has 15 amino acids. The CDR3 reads CASSRKTGSRETQYF. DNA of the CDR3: TGTGCCAGCAGCAGAAAAACAGGATCCCGAGAGACCCAGTACTTC.

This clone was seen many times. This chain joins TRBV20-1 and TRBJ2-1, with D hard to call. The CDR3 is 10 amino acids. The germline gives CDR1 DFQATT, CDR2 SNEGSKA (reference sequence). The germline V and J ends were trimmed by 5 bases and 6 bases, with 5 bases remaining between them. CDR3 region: CSAFFNEQFF. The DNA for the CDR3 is TGCAGTGCTTTCTTCAATGAGCAGTTCTTC.

The CDR3 DNA is TGTGCCAGCAGCTTAGGAGGGGACACTGAAGCTTTCTTT. Translation: CASSLGGDTEAFF. This chain uses TRBV7-2 with TRBJ1-1; tentatively, D is TRBD1 (5 bases). Trimming stripped 1 base from V and 3 bases from J, with 6 bases between. Germline CDR1 reads SGHTA; CDR2 reads FQGNSA. The CDR3 extends over 13 amino acids.

The CDR3 sequence: CASSVDGTRDTGELFF. The CDR3 coding sequence is TGTGCCAGCAGCGTAGATGGCACCCGTGACACCGGGGAGCTGTTTTTT. The rearrangement joins TRBV9 to TRBJ2-2; D remains ambiguous. Trimming stripped 0 bases from V and 3 bases from J, with 12 bases between. The CDR3 extends over 16 amino acids. Germline loops: CDR1 SGDLS, CDR2 YYNGEE.

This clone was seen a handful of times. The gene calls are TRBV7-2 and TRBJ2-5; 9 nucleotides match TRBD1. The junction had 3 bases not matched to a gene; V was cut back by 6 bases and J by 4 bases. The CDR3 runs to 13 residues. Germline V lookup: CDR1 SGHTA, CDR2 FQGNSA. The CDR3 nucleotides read TGTGCCAGCAGACAGGGGGCGGGAGAGACCCAGTACTTC. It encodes CASRQGAGETQYF.

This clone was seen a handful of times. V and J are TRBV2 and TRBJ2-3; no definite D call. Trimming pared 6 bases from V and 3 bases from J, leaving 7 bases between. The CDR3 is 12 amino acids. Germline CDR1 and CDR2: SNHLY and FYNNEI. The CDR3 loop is CASSPRTDTQYF. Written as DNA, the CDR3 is TGTGCCAGCAGCCCACGAACAGATACGCAGTATTTT. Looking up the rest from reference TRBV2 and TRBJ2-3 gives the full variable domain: EPEVTQTPSHQVTQMGQEVILRCVPISNHLYFYWYRQILGQKVEFLVSFYNNEISEKSEIFDDQFSVERPDGSNFTLKIRSTKLEDSAMYFCASSPRTDTQYFGPGTRLTVL.

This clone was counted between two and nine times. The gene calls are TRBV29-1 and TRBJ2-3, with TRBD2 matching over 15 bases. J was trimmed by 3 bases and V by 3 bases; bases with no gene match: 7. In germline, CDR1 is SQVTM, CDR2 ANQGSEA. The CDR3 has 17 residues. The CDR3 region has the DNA TGCAGCGTTGATCTAGGGACTAGCGGGAGGTGGACAGATACGCAGTATTTT. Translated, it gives CSVDLGTSGRWTDTQYF.

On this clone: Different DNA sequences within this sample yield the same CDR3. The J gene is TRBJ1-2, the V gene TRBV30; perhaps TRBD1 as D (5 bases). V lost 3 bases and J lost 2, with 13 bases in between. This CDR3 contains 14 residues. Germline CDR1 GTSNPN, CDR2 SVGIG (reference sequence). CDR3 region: CAWSPGRRNYGYTF. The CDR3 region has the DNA TGTGCCTGGAGCCCGGGACGGCGAAACTATGGCTACACCTTC. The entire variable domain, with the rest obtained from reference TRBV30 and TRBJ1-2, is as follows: SQTIHQWPATLVQPVGSPLSLECTVEGTSNPNLYWYRQAAGRGLQLLFYSVGIGQISSEVPQNLSASRPQDRQFILSSKKLLLSDSGFYLCAWSPGRRNYGYTFGSGTRLTVV.

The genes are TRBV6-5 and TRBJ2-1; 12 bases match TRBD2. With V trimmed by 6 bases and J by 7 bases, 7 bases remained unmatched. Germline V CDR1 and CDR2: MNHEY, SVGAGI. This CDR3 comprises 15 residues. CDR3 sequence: CASSRGLAGSNEQFF. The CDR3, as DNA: TGTGCCAGCAGCCGGGGACTAGCGGGTTCAAATGAGCAGTTCTTC.

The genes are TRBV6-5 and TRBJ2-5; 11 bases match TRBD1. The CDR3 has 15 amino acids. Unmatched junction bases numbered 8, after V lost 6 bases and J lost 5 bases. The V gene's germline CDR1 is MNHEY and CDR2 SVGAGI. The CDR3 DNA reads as TGTGCCAGCAGGGCGGGACAGGGGGAGGGGGAGACCCAGTACTTC. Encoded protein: CASRAGQGEGETQYF.

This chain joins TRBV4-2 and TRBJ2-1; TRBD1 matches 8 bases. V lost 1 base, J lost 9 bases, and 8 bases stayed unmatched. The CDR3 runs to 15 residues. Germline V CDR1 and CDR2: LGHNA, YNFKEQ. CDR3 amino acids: CASSQVPGQDREQFF. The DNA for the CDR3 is TGTGCCAGCAGCCAAGTCCCGGGACAGGACCGTGAGCAGTTCTTC.

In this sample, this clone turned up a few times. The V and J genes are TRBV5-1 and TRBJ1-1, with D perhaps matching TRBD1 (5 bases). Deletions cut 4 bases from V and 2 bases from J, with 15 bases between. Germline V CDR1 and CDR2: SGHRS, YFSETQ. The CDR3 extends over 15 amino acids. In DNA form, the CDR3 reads TGCGCCAGCAGCCCAACCGGGACGGTTAACACTGAAGCTTTCTTT. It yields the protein CASSPTGTVNTEAFF.

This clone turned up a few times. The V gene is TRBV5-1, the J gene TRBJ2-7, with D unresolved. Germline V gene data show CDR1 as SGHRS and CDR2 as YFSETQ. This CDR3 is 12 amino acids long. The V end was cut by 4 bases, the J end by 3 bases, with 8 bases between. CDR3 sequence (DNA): TGCGCCAGCAGCCCCGACGGCTACGAGCAGTACGTC. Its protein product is CASSPDGYEQYV.

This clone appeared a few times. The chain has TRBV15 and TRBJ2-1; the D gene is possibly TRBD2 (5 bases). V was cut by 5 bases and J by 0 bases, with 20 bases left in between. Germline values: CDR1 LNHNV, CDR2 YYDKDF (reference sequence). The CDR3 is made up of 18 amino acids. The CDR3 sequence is CATSALMGGPLSYNEQFF. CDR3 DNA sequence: TGTGCCACCAGCGCCCTCATGGGCGGGCCCCTCTCCTACAATGAGCAGTTCTTC.

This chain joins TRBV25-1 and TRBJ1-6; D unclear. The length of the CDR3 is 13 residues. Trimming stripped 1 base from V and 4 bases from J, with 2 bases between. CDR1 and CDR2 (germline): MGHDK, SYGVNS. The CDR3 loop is CASSELYNSPLHF. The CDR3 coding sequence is TGTGCCAGCAGTGAATTGTATAATTCACCCCTCCACTTT.

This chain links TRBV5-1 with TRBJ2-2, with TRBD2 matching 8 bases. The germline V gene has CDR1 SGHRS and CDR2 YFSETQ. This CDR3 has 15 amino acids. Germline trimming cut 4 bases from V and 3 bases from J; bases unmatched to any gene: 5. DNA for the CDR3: TGCGCCAGCAGCCTTAGCGGGACATACACCGGGGAGCTGTTTTTT. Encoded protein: CASSLSGTYTGELFF.

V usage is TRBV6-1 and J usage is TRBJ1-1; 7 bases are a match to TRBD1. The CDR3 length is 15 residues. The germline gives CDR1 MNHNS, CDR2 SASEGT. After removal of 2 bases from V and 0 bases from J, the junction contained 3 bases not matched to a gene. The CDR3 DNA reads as TGTGCCAGCAGTGAACCGGGACAGCTGAACACTGAAGCTTTCTTT. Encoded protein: CASSEPGQLNTEAFF.

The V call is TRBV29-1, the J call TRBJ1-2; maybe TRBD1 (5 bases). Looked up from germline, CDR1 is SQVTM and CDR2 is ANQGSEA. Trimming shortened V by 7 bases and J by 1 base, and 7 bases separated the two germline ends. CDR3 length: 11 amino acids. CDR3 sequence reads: CSGGHNYGYTF. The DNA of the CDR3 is TGCAGCGGAGGACATAACTATGGCTACACCTTC.